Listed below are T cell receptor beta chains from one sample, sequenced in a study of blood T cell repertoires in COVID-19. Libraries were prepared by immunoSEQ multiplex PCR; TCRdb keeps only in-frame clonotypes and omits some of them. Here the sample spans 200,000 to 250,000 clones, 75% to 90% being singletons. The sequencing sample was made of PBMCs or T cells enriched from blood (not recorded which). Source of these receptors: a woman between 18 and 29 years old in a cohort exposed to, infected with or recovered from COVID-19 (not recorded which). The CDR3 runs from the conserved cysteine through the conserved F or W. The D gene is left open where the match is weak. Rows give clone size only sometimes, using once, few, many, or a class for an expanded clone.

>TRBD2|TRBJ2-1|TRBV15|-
TGTGCCACCAGCAGGCCGTCGGGCGGGAGAGACTACAATGAGCAGTTCTTC
CATSRPSGGRDYNEQFF
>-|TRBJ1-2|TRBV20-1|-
TGCAGTGCTTCTCCAGGGGATGGCTACACCTTC
CSASPGDGYTF
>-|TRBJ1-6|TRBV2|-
TGTGCCAGCAGGGCCGCTAATTCACCCCTCCACTTT
CASRAANSPLHF
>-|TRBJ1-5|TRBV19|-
TGTGCCAGTAACGCCCACAGGGGCAATCAGCCCCAGCATTTT
CASNAHRGNQPQHF
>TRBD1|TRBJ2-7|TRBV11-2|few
TGTGCCAGCAGCTTTATGGACAGGGACCACGAGCAGTACTTC
CASSFMDRDHEQYF
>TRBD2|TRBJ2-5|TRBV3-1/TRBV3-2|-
TGTGCCAGCAGCCGCGCCTCCGGGACTAGCGGAGAGACCCAGTACTTC
CASSRASGTSGETQYF
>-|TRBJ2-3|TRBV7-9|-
TGTGCCAGCGGTGCCACAGAGCCCTCACCGTGGCAGTATTTT
CASGATEPSPWQYF
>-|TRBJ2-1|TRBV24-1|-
TGTGCCACCAGTGATCAGGGGTATGAGCAGTTCTTC
CATSDQGYEQFF
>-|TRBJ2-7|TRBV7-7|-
TGTGCCAGCAGCTTAGGGGACAACTCCTACGAGCAGTACTTC
CASSLGDNSYEQYF
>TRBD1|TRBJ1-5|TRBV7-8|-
TGTGCCAGCAGCTGGACAGGTACCAATCAGCCCCAGCATTTT
CASSWTGTNQPQHF
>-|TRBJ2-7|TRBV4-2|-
TGTGCCAGCAGCCAAGAAGAAGAGAGGGTCTACGAGCAGTACTTC
CASSQEEERVYEQYF
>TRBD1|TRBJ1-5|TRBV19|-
TGTGCCAGTAGTATCGGGCGACAGGGTCCCTATCAGCCCCAGCATTTT
CASSIGRQGPYQPQHF
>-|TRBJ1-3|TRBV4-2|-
TGTGCCAGCAGCCAAGGGGAGGCCGGCTCTGGAAACACCATATATTTT
CASSQGEAGSGNTIYF
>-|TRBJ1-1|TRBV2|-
TGTGCCAGCAGTGAAGCCCCGGGACACCGAGAAGCTTTCTTT
CASSEAPGHREAFF
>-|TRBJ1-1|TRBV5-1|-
TGCGCCAGCAGCTTGGGCGGATTCATGAACACTGAAGCTTTCTTT
CASSLGGFMNTEAFF
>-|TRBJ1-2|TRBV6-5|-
TGTGCCAGCAGTTACAGGGGAAATGGCTACACCTTC
CASSYRGNGYTF
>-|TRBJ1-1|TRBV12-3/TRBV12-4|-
TGTGCCAGCAACCGACTTTCGGGCACTGAAGCTTTCTTT
CASNRLSGTEAFF
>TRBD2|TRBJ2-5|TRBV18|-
TGTGCCAGCTCACCCTCTAGCGGTAACCAAGAGACCCAGTACTTC
CASSPSSGNQETQYF
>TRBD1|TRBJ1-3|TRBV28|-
TGTGCCAGCAGTTTACCAGGGGGAAGCTCTGGAAACACCATATATTTT
CASSLPGGSSGNTIYF
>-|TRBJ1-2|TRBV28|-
TGTGCCAGCACTTTGAGGGGGTTTGGCTACACCTTC
CASTLRGFGYTF
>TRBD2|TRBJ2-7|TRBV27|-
TGTGCCAGCAGTTTTGTGGGACTAGCGGACTCCTACGAGCAGTACTTC
CASSFVGLADSYEQYF
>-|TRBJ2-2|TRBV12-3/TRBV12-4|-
TGTGCCGGTAGCGACGACGCCGGGGAGCTGTTTTTT
CAGSDDAGELFF
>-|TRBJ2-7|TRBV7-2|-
TGTGCCAGCAGCTTGGGATCCGGGGGCGAGCAGTACTTC
CASSLGSGGEQYF
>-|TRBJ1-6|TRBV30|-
TGTGCCTGGAGTTTAGGGGATTCACCCCTCCACTTT
CAWSLGDSPLHF
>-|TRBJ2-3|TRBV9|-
TGTGCCAGCAGCTCTCCCGGAGCCGCGAGCACAGATACGCAGTATTTT
CASSSPGAASTDTQYF
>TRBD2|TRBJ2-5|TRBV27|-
TGTGCCAGCCTCGATAGCGGGAAAGAGACCCAGTACTTC
CASLDSGKETQYF
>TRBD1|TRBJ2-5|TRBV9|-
TGTGCCAGCAGCGGTAGTGGGGACAGGCGCCAAGAGACCCAGTACTTC
CASSGSGDRRQETQYF
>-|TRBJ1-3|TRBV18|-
TGTGCCAGCTCACCTTCTAGACAGGCTAACTCTGGAAACACCATATATTTT
CASSPSRQANSGNTIYF
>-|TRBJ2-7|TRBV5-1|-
TGCGCCAGCAGCTGGATACAGGCCGGGGGTGACGAGCAGTACTTC
CASSWIQAGGDEQYF
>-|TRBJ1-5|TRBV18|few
TGTGCCAGCTCATCGGACATAGCCTATAGCAATCAGCCCCAGCATTTT
CASSSDIAYSNQPQHF
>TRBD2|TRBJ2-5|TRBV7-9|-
TGTGCCAGCAGCCCTAGCGGGCCCCGTGAGACCCAGTACTTC
CASSPSGPRETQYF
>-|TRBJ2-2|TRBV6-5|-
TGTGCCAGCAGCCCCGGGACTCTTCACACCGGGGAGCTGTTTTTT
CASSPGTLHTGELFF
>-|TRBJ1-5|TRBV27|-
TGTGCCAGTAGACAGTCCAATCAGCCCCAGCATTTT
CASRQSNQPQHF
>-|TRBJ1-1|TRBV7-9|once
TGTGCCAGCAGCTTAGTTAGGGGCAGGGGTCGGCCTGAAGCTTTCTTT
CASSLVRGRGRPEAFF
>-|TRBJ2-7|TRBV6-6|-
TGTGCCAGCAGTTCCCCCCACCAGGGTCCCGAGCAGTACTTC
CASSSPHQGPEQYF
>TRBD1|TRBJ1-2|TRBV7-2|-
TGTGCCAGCAGCCCCGGACAGGACTGGGGCTACACCTTC
CASSPGQDWGYTF
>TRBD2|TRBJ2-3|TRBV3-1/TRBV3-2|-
TGTGCCAGCAGCCAAGTCGCGGGAGCGGGTCGGAATACGCAGTATTTT
CASSQVAGAGRNTQYF
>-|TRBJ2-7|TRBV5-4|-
TGTGCCAGCAGCATAAGTGCGGGGGCCGAGCAGTACTTC
CASSISAGAEQYF
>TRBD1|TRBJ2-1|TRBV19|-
TGTGCCAGTAGTATTGGGGCAGGGGGCTTGAATGAGCAGTTCTTC
CASSIGAGGLNEQFF
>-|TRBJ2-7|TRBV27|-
TGTGCCAGCAGTTTGAGCTCCTACGAGCAGTACTTC
CASSLSSYEQYF
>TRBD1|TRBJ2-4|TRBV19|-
TGTGCCAGTAGTATAGGACAGGGGTTAGCCAAAAACATTCAGTACTTC
CASSIGQGLAKNIQYF
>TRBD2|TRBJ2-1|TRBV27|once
TGTGCCAGTAGCCCCGGGACTAGCGGGAGTCTTGAGCAGTTCTTC
CASSPGTSGSLEQFF
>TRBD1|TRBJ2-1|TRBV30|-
TGTGCCTGGGCACAGGGGAGCTCCTACAATGAGCAGTTCTTC
CAWAQGSSYNEQFF
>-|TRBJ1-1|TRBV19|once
TGTGCCAGTAGTATAAATCACCAGGGGTTATGGACTGAAGCTTTCTTT
CASSINHQGLWTEAFF
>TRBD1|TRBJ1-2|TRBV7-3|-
TGTGCCAGCAGCCCAGGACAGGGTCGAAGCGGCTACACCTTC
CASSPGQGRSGYTF
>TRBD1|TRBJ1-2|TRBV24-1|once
TGTGCCAGCCCGGACAGGGGGCCCGCGGTTCGAGTCCCGCGGGGCTACACCTTC
CASPDRGPAVRVPRGYTF
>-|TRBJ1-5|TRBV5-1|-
TGCGCCAGCAGCTTGACAGTCCTATCGGGCAATCAGCCCCAGCATTTT
CASSLTVLSGNQPQHF
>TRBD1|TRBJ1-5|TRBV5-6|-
TGTGCCAGCAGCATAAAGGGACAGAGCCGATGGGGGCAGCCCCAGCATTTT
CASSIKGQSRWGQPQHF
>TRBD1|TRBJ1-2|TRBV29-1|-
TGCAGCCAACTTACAGGGGAAGGTGGCTACACCTTC
CSQLTGEGGYTF
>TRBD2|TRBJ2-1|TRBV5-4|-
TGTGCCAGCCAAGGGGATGGGACTAGCGGGAGGGGTTACTACAATGAGCAGTTCTTC
CASQGDGTSGRGYYNEQFF
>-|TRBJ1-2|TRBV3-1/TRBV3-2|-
TGTGCCAGCAGCCAAGAGGCAGCTAACTATGGCTACACCTTC
CASSQEAANYGYTF
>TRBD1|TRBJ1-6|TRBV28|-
TGTGCCAGCTCAAGTGGGGACAGGGGGGATTCACCCCTCCACTTT
CASSSGDRGDSPLHF
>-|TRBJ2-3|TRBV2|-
TGTGCCAGCAGTTACTCCATGGGTCGTACAGCAGATACGCAGTATTTT
CASSYSMGRTADTQYF
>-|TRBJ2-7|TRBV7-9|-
TGTGCCAGCAGCTCCCGATCCGAGGGTCCGGGGTACGAGCAGTACTTC
CASSSRSEGPGYEQYF